This T cell receptor beta chain was profiled in a study of monozygotic twins with inflammatory bowel disease. Findings of the study overall: Perhaps reflecting limited power, concordant and discordant twins did not differ in repertoire similarity. With others, IBD patients shared fewer clonotypes than healthy twins did, especially with disease activity.

CDR3 length: 16 residues. TCR libraries each used 3,500 to 4,500 ng of total RNA. Molecular identifiers with 6-nucleotide sample barcodes were added during cDNA synthesis via template switching. TCRdb re-analyzed the 5' RACE reads; it lists each CDR3 protein once, without DNA. The sample totals about 330,000 distinct CDR3 sequences. About this clonotype: The antigen is undetermined.

This chain uses TRBV12-3 or TRBV12-4 with TRBJ2-3; the TRBD1 assignment by TCRdb is unverifiable without DNA. The sequencing sample was made of blood. The source is a human donor with ulcerative colitis or Crohn's disease, or a healthy co-twin of an affected twin (not recorded which). The chain's CDR3 is CASSHRAGAVPDTQYF.